A selection of T cell receptor beta chains follows, all from one sample in a study of blood T cells in healthy people across ages. TCRdb called the 5' RACE reads again in MiXCR, with one record for every CDR3 protein. Here the sample spans 1,100,000 or so distinct CDR3 sequences, less than 50% being singletons. The sample taken for sequencing was blood. The source is a woman aged 55-75 years in good health. CDR3s include the opening cysteine and the closing phenylalanine or tryptophan. The D gene is left open where the match is weak. The size field is filled for only some rows; it gives once, few, many or a size class.

NA	TRBV3-1	TRBJ2-3	many	TGTGCCAGCAGCCAAAGTCCTAGCGGCACAGATACGCAGTATTTT	CASSQSPSGTDTQYF
TRBD1	TRBV12-3/TRBV12-4	TRBJ2-7	few	TGTGCCAGCAGCAGACAGGGGGGAATTCAGTACTTC	CASSRQGGIQYF
NA	TRBV9	TRBJ2-5	few	TGTGCCAGCAGCGTAGGGGCTGGGGATCTGGAGACCCAGTACTTC	CASSVGAGDLETQYF
NA	TRBV7-9	TRBJ1-1	once	TGTGCCAGCAGCTTAGTTGGGGGTGGGCGCACTGAAGCTTTCTTT	CASSLVGGGRTEAFF
NA	TRBV20-1	TRBJ1-5	NA	TGCAGTGCTAGAGAGGTCGGGCTTCAGCCCCAGCATTTT	CSAREVGLQPQHF
NA	TRBV12-3/TRBV12-4	TRBJ2-5	NA	TGTGCCAGCAGTTTGGGGACACCAGAAGAGACCCAGTACTTC	CASSLGTPEETQYF
NA	TRBV27	TRBJ2-7	NA	TGTGCCAGCAGTTTTCTCTCCTTAACTGGCTACGAGCAGTACTTC	CASSFLSLTGYEQYF
NA	TRBV7-6	TRBJ1-2	NA	TGTGCCAGCAGCTTAGGGGGAGGGGCGGGACGAGGATATGGCTACACCTTC	CASSLGGGAGRGYGYTF
NA	TRBV10-3	TRBJ1-1	NA	TGTGCCATCGGGGAGACAACACTGAACACTGAAGCTTTCTTT	CAIGETTLNTEAFF
NA	TRBV27	TRBJ1-6	few	TGTGCCAGCAGCCAGACAATGACATTGCGTAATTCACCCCTCCACTTT	CASSQTMTLRNSPLHF
TRBD2	TRBV20-1	TRBJ2-7	NA	TGCAGTGCTAGAGAGGGAGGGAACGCCTACGAGCAGTACTTC	CSAREGGNAYEQYF
TRBD1	TRBV7-9	TRBJ1-2	NA	TGTGCCAGCAGCCGGCGCCGGGACAGGGCTAACTATGGCTACACCTTC	CASSRRRDRANYGYTF
NA	TRBV20-1	TRBJ2-7	NA	TGCAGTGCTAGCCCAAGGACAAACTCCTACGAGCAGTACTTC	CSASPRTNSYEQYF
TRBD2	TRBV7-2	TRBJ2-3	few	TGTGCCAGCAGCCCCACCTATGCGGGACTAGCGCCCAATACGCAGTATTTT	CASSPTYAGLAPNTQYF
NA	TRBV3-1	TRBJ2-5	NA	TGTGCCAGCAGCTTCGGGCCAGCCCAAGAGACCCAGTACTTC	CASSFGPAQETQYF
NA	TRBV12-3/TRBV12-4	TRBJ1-4	few	TGTGCCAGCACAGCTTATGGGAGTAATGAAAAACTGTTTTTT	CASTAYGSNEKLFF
NA	TRBV7-2	TRBJ2-7	few	TGTGCCAGCAGCTTAGTTCGATCCGAGCAGTACTTC	CASSLVRSEQYF
NA	TRBV7-8	TRBJ1-1	few	TGTGCCAGCAGCTTCCACCAATCCACATTGAACACTGAAGCTTTCTTT	CASSFHQSTLNTEAFF
NA	TRBV15	TRBJ2-1	NA	TGTGCCACCAGCAGAGCGGGGGCCACCCCAATGATGGATGAGCAGTTCTTC	CATSRAGATPMMDEQFF
TRBD2	TRBV11-1	TRBJ2-5	NA	TGTGCCAGCAGCTTAGCCCTAGCGGGGCTGGGGGGAGAGACCCAGTACTTC	CASSLALAGLGGETQYF
TRBD2	TRBV12-3/TRBV12-4	TRBJ2-3	NA	TGTGCCGGCAGTCATGGGACTAGCGGAAGACCAGATACGCAGTATTTT	CAGSHGTSGRPDTQYF
NA	TRBV20-1	TRBJ1-2	NA	TGCTGTGCTAGGTCCTCGCAGGGGCGGGTCTATTTGGATGGCTACACCTTC	CCARSSQGRVYLDGYTF
TRBD2	TRBV9	TRBJ2-7	few	TGTGCCAGCAGCACCGGACTAGCGAACTCCTACGAGCAGTACTTC	CASSTGLANSYEQYF
NA	TRBV30	TRBJ1-4	NA	TGTGCCTGGAGTACGCAGATCCACGAAAAACTGTTTTTT	CAWSTQIHEKLFF
NA	TRBV27	TRBJ2-7	NA	TGTGCCAGCAGTTTATTCGGGACTTCTTCCTACGAGCAGTACTTC	CASSLFGTSSYEQYF
NA	TRBV12-3/TRBV12-4	TRBJ1-2	NA	TGTGCCAGCAGTCCCAGAAGGGGGGTTGGTGGCTGCACCTTC	CASSPRRGVGGCTF
NA	TRBV7-8	TRBJ2-7	NA	TGTGCCAGCAGCTTGAGACTTAAACAGGGAATGTACGAGCAGTACTTC	CASSLRLKQGMYEQYF
TRBD2	TRBV27	TRBJ2-1	NA	TGTGCCAGCAGTTTACGGGCTAGCGGGGAGACGTACAATGAGCAGTTCTTC	CASSLRASGETYNEQFF
NA	TRBV6-5	TRBJ2-1	NA	TGTGCCAGCACCTACAGGGTCGGGGATGAGCAGTTCTTC	CASTYRVGDEQFF
NA	TRBV29-1	TRBJ2-6	many	TGCAGCGTTCGTCCGACCTCTGGGGCCAACGTCCTGACTTTC	CSVRPTSGANVLTF
TRBD2	TRBV28	TRBJ2-7	few	TGTGCCAGCACCGCGGGGGGACTAGCCCTATACGAGCAGTACTTC	CASTAGGLALYEQYF
NA	TRBV4-2	TRBJ1-2	NA	TGTGCCAGCAGCCAAGAGTCGTCCGGACAGGGCTACACCTTC	CASSQESSGQGYTF
TRBD2	TRBV27	TRBJ2-1	few	TGTGCCAGCAGTTTATGGGGGGACTACCTCTACAATGAGCAGTTCTTC	CASSLWGDYLYNEQFF
TRBD1	TRBV9	TRBJ2-3	NA	TGTGCCAGCAACAAATACAGGGGGGTCAGCACAGATACGCAGTATTTT	CASNKYRGVSTDTQYF
TRBD1	TRBV16	TRBJ2-7	many	TGTGCCAGCAGCCAACCAGACAGGGGGCAAGGCGAGCAGTACTTC	CASSQPDRGQGEQYF
NA	TRBV12-3/TRBV12-4	TRBJ1-4	NA	TGTGCCAGCAGCCGGGCGGAGGGGGAAAAACTGTTTTTT	CASSRAEGEKLFF
NA	TRBV11-2	TRBJ2-1	few	TGTGCCAGCAGTCCACCGGGCCTGCTGTCCCCCTACAATGAGCAGTTCTTC	CASSPPGLLSPYNEQFF
NA	TRBV4-1	TRBJ2-7	NA	TGCGCCAGCAGCCAAGTCGGAATTCACCACGAGCAGTACTTC	CASSQVGIHHEQYF
NA	TRBV28	TRBJ2-3	once	TGTGCCAGCAGGAAAGGACGGAGAGATCGGGTGGATACGCAGTATTTT	CASRKGRRDRVDTQYF
NA	TRBV28	TRBJ2-7	few	TGTGCCAGCAGTTGGGACTCAGCGCAGGGGAGCGAGCAGTACTTC	CASSWDSAQGSEQYF
TRBD1	TRBV20-1	TRBJ1-5	NA	TGCAGTGCCAAGACAGGGGACGCTCAGCCCCAGCATTTT	CSAKTGDAQPQHF